This T cell receptor (beta chain) is drawn from a study of blood T cells in healthy people across ages (dated by TCRdb to the mid-2010s). Looking at the study overall: In model experiments, template switching captured roughly one uniquely barcoded TCR beta cDNA molecule for every two T cells. The study measured age-related changes in TCR beta repertoire diversity using deep sequencing normalized with unique cDNA molecular identifiers. Four age groups were formed from the donors: young (average 16 years), middle-aged (roughly 38), aged (approximately 60) and long-lived (about 80). To avoid experimental bias, donors of different ages were randomly spread across the sequencing lanes. Two additional independent replicas of 1 million unique cDNA reads from the same blood draw were analyzed for two donors (one aged 18 to 29 and one aged 80 or older). Overall study results and their limits: Observed TCR beta diversity per million T cells fell roughly linearly with age, and a significant reduction was already apparent by age approximately 40. Compared with the aged group, more naive CD4+ T cells, fewer expanded clones and increased TCR diversity were shown by the long-lived group, suggesting age selection. Since profiling was done on bulk unsorted PBMCs, naive and antigen-experienced compartments could not be conclusively compared. Estimates of total diversity based on one million sequenced T cells were considered lower bounds and underestimates. There was a strong correlation between observed TCR beta diversity and the percentage of naive T cells measured by flow cytometry. The CMV infection status of donors was not known, potentially confounding age-related changes in expanded clonotypes.

Taken from the germline V gene, the CDR1 and CDR2 loops are MGHDK and SYGVNS. The CDR3 holds 12 amino acids from the cysteine to the phenylalanine. CDR3 DNA only is kept here, 36 bases in frame from base 1. Trimming at the junction amounts to 7 bases on V and 4 bases on J, and the germline ends lie 10 bases apart. Preparation of the library involved 5' RACE. The listed sequencing device is Illumina HiSeq 2500. A second PCR of about 7 to 12 cycles was run with a J-beta primer mix and a sample-barcoded 5' primer. A template-switch 5' adaptor carrying 12 random nucleotides introduced a unique molecular identifier onto each TCR beta cDNA molecule. Each sample yielded at least 3 million CDR3-containing paired-end reads. First-strand cDNA synthesis was performed from all RNA using the Mint cDNA synthesis kit, with priming by a TRBC-specific oligonucleotide. Following uracil-DNA glycosylase treatment, a first 18-cycle PCR with universal primers M1SS and BC2_uni_R was performed on all cDNA. The original methods were these. Each sample was normalized by randomly selecting 1 million high-quality reads, each carrying a distinct molecular identifier. Reads with shared molecular identifiers were discarded instead of being binned into consensus sequences. CDR3 identification, clonotype clustering and error correction used MiTCR with a Q25 quality threshold and the strictest error-elimination algorithm. A nonparametric unseen species model with Euler transformation was used to estimate a lower bound on total TCR beta diversity. Through fastp at Q25 and MiXCR, TCRdb rebuilt clones from the public reads, retaining in-frame beta chains. When rows share a CDR3 protein, they turn into one entry using the most common DNA and genes. Clone size and V and J calls follow TCRdb, not the original study. Across this sample there are hundreds of thousands of distinct CDR3 sequences, with about 62% seen only once. The ten largest clones capture roughly 22% of the sample.

As concerns this clonotype: Its antigen has not been determined. No base quality values were provided; no much bigger clone lies one nucleotide off.

The 39 donors, aged roughly 6 to 90 years, were systemically healthy Caucasian individuals from Russia. Ten milliliters of peripheral blood were drawn from each donor into EDTA-treated Vacutainer tubes. PBMCs were isolated by Ficoll-Paque density-gradient centrifugation, with at least 6.5 million obtained per sample. Trizol reagent was used to extract total RNA from PBMCs, with at least 5.5 micrograms per sample. Naive CD45RAhigh/CD27high T cell percentages were measured by flow cytometry on a PBMC aliquot from every donor. The clonotype originates from a man aged 30-40 years in good health. The chain links TRBV25-1 with TRBJ1-2; a weak D assignment points to TRBD1 (6 bases agree). Sequencing input: blood. The DNA reads as follows: TGTGCCAGCAAACAGGGTGGCTATGGCTACACCTTC. This is translated as CASKQGGYGYTF.